This TCR beta chain was captured in a study of cytomegalovirus exposure and HLA in healthy donors. The ends were cut back, 4 bases at V and 5 bases at J, with 6 bases in the middle. The CDR3 covers 12 residues. Germline V gene data show CDR1 as SEHNR and CDR2 as FQNEAQ (reference sequence). PCR employed 60 Vbeta and 13 Jbeta primers. Measured with immunoSEQ multiplex PCR; TCRdb has only the in-frame clones, and not every one. The table lists 75,000 to 100,000 clones, more than 65% of them singletons. This TCR derives from a man in his 60s in good health and CMV-seronegative. V usage is TRBV7-9 and J usage is TRBJ1-5; tentatively, D is TRBD1 (5 bases). The sequencing input was PBMCs. This chain's CDR3 is CASSSGDQPQHF. The DNA for the CDR3 is TGTGCCAGCAGCTCGGGGGATCAGCCCCAGCATTTT.